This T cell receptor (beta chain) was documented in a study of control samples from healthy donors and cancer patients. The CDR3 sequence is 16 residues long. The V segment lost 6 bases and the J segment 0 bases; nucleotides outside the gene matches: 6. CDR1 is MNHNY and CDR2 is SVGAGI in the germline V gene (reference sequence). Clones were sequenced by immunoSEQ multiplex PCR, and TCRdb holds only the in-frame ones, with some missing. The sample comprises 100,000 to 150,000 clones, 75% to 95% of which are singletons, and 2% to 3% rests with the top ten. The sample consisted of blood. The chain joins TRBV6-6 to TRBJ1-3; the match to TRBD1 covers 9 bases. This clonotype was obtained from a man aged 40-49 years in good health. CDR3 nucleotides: TGTGCCAGCAGGGCAATGGGACAGGGCTCTGGAAACACCATATATTTT. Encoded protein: CASRAMGQGSGNTIYF.